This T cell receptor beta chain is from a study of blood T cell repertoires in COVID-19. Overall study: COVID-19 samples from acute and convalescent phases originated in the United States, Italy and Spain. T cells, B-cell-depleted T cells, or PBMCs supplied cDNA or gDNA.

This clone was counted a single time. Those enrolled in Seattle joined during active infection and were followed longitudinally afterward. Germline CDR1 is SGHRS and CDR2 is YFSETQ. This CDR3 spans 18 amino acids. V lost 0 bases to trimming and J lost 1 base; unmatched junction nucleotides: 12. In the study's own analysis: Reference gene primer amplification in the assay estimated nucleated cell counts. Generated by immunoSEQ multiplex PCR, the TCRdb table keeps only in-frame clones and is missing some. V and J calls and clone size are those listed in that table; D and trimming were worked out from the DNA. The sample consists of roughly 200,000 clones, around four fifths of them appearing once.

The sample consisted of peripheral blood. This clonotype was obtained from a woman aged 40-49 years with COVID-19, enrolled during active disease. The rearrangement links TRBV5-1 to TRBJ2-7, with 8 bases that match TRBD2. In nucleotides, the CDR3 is TGCGCCAGCAGCTTGGCCACCGGGAGGGGCCTTCATTCCTACGAGCAGTACTTC. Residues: CASSLATGRGLHSYEQYF. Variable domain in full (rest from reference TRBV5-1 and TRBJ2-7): KAGVTQTPRYLIKTRGQQVTLSCSPISGHRSVSWYQQTPGQGLQFLFEYFSETQRNKGNFPGRFSGRQFSNSRSEMNVSTLELGDSALYLCASSLATGRGLHSYEQYFGPGTRLTVT.